The 10 T cell receptor beta chains in this list originate from one sample, sequenced in a study of blood T cell repertoires in COVID-19 (TCRdb year 2020). Library prep was done by the immunoSEQ multiplex PCR assay. TCRdb obtained this table from immuneACCESS and retained in-frame rearrangements with V and J assigned. These tables miss some clones; where compared with another copy, unresolved V genes account for less than half of the shortfall, and the remainder is unexplained. This sample holds 70,000 to 75,000 clones; 80% to 90% were observed only once. Clones ranked in the top ten supply nearly 5% of the sample. The material sequenced was peripheral blood. All receptors derive from a woman of 80 years or more with active or convalescent COVID-19.

By share of the sample, this clone is medium-sized. The rearrangement uses TRBV28 and TRBJ2-2; perhaps TRBD2 as D (5 bases). This CDR3 contains 13 residues. Germline CDR1 MDHEN, CDR2 SYDVKM. The V end was cut by 5 bases, the J end by 4 bases, with 8 bases between. The CDR3 DNA reads TGTGCCAGCAGTAGTCGGGGCACCGGGGAGCTGTTTTTT. Its protein is CASSSRGTGELFF.

On this clone itself: No conserved phenylalanine or tryptophan is present at the end of the CDR3, so a read error is the likely explanation. The DNA is omitted, as the CDR3 cannot be located on it reliably, and the CDR3 follows TCRdb's listing. This sequence joins TRBV21-1 and TRBJ2-7; the table's D call of TRBD2 was not tested on the DNA. TRBV21-1 is noted as a pseudogene. The CDR3 region is 13 residues in length, termini included. Here the CDR3 reads CASSKALLGGVGT.

The rearrangement links TRBV10-3 to TRBJ2-1, with 7 bases matching TRBD1. The V segment lost 2 bases and the J segment 6 bases; nucleotides outside the gene matches: 4. From germline, CDR1 is ENHRY and CDR2 SYGVKD. This CDR3 comprises 14 residues. The CDR3 DNA sequence: TGTGCCATCAGTGAGGCCGCAGGGGGCAATGAGCAGTTCTTC. As protein: CAISEAAGGNEQFF.

The chain combines TRBV5-1 with TRBJ1-3, with D tentatively TRBD1 (6 bases). CDR3 length: 14 residues. The ends were cut back, 7 bases at V and 1 base at J, with 12 bases in the middle. Germline values: CDR1 SGHRS, CDR2 YFSETQ. DNA for the CDR3: TGCGCCAGCGGCCGGGACATTTCTGGAAACACCATATATTTT. Translated: CASGRDISGNTIYF.

In its sample, this clone was seen once. The V and J genes are TRBV9 and TRBJ1-2, with D possibly matching TRBD1 (6 bases). This CDR3 has 12 amino acids. Trimming pared 0 bases from V and 8 bases from J, leaving 8 bases between. From germline, CDR1 is SGDLS and CDR2 YYNGEE. The CDR3 region has the DNA TGTGCCAGCAGCGTAGCCCAGGGGGGCTACACCTTC. Protein: CASSVAQGGYTF.

This clone appeared once. The rearrangement links TRBV11-2 to TRBJ2-5; D gene uncertain. Germline lookup yields CDR1 SGHAT and CDR2 FQNNGV. V lost 4 bases and J 5 bases, leaving 11 bases between the germline ends. The CDR3 has 13 amino acids. CDR3 sequence reads: CASSYMFGETQYF. As DNA, the CDR3 is TGTGCCAGCAGCTATATGTTCGGGGAGACCCAGTACTTC.

The chain links TRBV7-9 to TRBJ2-3; TRBD1 aligns across 10 bases. With V trimmed by 5 bases and J by 2 bases, 13 bases remained unmatched. CDR1 and CDR2 (germline): SEHNR, FQNEAQ (reference sequence). The CDR3 runs to 18 residues. Written as DNA, the CDR3 is TGTGCCAGCAGCAAAGCTCTCGCCGGGACAGGGGTCACAGATACGCAGTATTTT. It translates to CASSKALAGTGVTDTQYF. The full variable domain, in which reference TRBV7-9 and TRBJ2-3 provide the parts outside the CDR3, is DTGVSQNPRHKITKRGQNVTFRCDPISEHNRLYWYRQTLGQGPEFLTYFQNEAQLEKSRLLSDRFSAERPKGSFSTLEIQRTEQGDSAMYLCASSKALAGTGVTDTQYFGPGTRLTVL.

This clone was found a few times. The rearrangement joins TRBV5-1 to TRBJ1-4, with D possibly being TRBD1 (5 bases). The CDR3 has 16 amino acids. The germline V gene has CDR1 SGHRS and CDR2 YFSETQ. With 4 bases removed from V and 2 bases from J, the gap between germline ends came to 15 bases. The CDR3 spells CASSPGGVATNEKLFF. CDR3 nucleotide sequence: TGCGCCAGCAGCCCTGGGGGGGTGGCGACTAATGAAAAACTGTTTTTT.

This rearrangement joins TRBV18 to TRBJ2-3; D may be TRBD2 (6 bases). The CDR3 extends over 13 amino acids. Germline V gene sequence: CDR1 KGHSH, CDR2 LQKENI. Trimming removed 3 bases from V and 3 bases from J, with 7 bases in between. The CDR3 protein is CASSPGGTDTQYF. Written as DNA, the CDR3 is TGTGCCAGCTCACCGGGAGGTACAGATACGCAGTATTTT.

The J gene is TRBJ1-1, the V gene TRBV24-1, with 9 bases lining up with TRBD1. CDR3 length equals 13 residues. Germline loops: CDR1 KGHDR, CDR2 SFDVKD. V shed 2 bases, J shed 6 bases, and the junction held 0 bases outside the gene matches. CDR3 amino acids: CATSDWTGAEAFF. The CDR3 DNA follows: TGTGCCACCAGTGATTGGACAGGGGCTGAAGCTTTCTTT.